This T cell receptor (beta chain) was identified during a study of untreated major depressive disorder. Study-wide results and limits: TRBV05-01 (Vbeta 5.1) usage was higher in CD4+ T cells of depressed patients than controls. Sequencing comparisons covered only three preselected Vbeta families. Differences in TRBV25-01 and TRBV02-01 usage did not reach significance.

The CDR3 consists of 14 residues. V dropped 3 bases and J dropped 7 bases, with 16 bases sitting between them. The germline V gene encodes CDR1 SGHAT and CDR2 FQNNGV. As for this clone: Its target is not known.

Data came from immunoSEQ multiplex PCR; TCRdb stores just in-frame clones and leaves some out. The sample shows about 25,000 clones, about 90% of them seen only once. V is TRBV11-2 and J is TRBJ2-7; D uncertain. This clonotype was obtained from a woman aged 30 to 39 with major depressive disorder. Sequencing used CD4+ T cells from PBMCs. The CDR3 coding sequence is TGTGCCAGCAGCTTTTTAAGTAGGGCAAGGGAGCAGTACTTC. It yields the protein CASSFLSRAREQYF.